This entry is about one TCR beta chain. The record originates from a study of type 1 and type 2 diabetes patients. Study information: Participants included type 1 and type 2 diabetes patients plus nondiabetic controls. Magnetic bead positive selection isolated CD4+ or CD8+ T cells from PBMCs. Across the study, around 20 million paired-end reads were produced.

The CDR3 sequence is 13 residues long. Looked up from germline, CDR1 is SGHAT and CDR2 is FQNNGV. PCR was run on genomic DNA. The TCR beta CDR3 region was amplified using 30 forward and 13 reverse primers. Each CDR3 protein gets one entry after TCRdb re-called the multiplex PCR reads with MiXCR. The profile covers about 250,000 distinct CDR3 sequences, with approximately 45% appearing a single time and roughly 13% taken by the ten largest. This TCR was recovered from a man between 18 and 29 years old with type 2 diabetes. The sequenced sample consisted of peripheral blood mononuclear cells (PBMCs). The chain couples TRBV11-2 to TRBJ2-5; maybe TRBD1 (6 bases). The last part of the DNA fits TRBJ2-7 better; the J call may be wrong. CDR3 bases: TGTGCCAGCCGTGAGGCAGGGGTAAGCGAGCAGTACTTC. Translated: CASREAGVSEQYF.